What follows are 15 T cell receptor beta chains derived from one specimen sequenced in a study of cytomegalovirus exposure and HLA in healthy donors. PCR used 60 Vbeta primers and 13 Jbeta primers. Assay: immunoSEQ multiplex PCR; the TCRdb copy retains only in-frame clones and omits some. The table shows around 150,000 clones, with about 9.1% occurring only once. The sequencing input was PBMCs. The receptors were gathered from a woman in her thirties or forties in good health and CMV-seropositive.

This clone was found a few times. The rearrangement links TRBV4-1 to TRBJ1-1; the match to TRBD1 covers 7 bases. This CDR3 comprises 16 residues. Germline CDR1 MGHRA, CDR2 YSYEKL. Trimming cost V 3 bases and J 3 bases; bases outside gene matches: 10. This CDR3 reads CASSQGKGARDTEAFF. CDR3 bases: TGCGCCAGCAGCCAGGGAAAGGGGGCTCGTGACACTGAAGCTTTCTTT.

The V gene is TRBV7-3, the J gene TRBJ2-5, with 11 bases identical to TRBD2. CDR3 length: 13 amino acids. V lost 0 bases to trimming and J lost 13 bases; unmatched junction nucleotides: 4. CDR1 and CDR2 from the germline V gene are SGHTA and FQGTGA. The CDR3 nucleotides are TGTGCCAGCAGCTTAACGACTAGCGGGGAGCGGTACTTC. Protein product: CASSLTTSGERYF.

CDR3 bases: TGTGCCAGCAGCTCTCATAGCGGGGGGGTATACAATGAGCAGTTCTTC. It is translated as CASSSHSGGVYNEQFF. The chain recombines TRBV9 with TRBJ2-1; 11 nucleotides line up with TRBD2. The CDR3 sequence is 16 residues long. The ends lost 4 bases at V and 4 bases at J; junction bases unmatched: 7. Germline V gene sequence: CDR1 SGDLS, CDR2 YYNGEE.

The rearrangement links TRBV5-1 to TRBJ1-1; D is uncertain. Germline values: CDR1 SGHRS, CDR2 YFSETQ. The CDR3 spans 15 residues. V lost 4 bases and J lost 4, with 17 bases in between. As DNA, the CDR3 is TGCGCCAGCAGCGGCGGAGGATTAACCCTCACTGAAGCTTTCTTT. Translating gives CASSGGGLTLTEAFF.

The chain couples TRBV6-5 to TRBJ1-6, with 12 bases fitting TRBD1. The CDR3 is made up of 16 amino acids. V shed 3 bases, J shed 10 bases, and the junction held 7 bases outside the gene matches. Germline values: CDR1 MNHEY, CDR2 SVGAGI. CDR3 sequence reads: CASSYGTGGADSPLHF. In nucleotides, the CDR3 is TGTGCCAGCAGTTATGGGACAGGGGGCGCAGACTCACCCCTCCACTTT.

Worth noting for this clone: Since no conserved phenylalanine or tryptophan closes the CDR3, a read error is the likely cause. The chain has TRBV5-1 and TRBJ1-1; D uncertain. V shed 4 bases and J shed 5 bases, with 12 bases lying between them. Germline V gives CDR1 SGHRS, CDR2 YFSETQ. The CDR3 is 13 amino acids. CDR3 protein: CASSLTRKTEAFL. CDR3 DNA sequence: TGCGCCAGCAGCCTTACGAGAAAAACTGAAGCTTTCTTG.

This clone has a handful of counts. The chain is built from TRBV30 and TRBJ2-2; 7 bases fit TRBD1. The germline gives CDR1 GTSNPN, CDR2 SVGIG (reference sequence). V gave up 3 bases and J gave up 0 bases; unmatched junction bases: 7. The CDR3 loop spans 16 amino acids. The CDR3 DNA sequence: TGTGCCTGGAGCACAGGACAGGTGACGAACACCGGGGAGCTGTTTTTT. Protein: CAWSTGQVTNTGELFF. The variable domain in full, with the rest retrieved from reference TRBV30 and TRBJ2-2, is SQTIHQWPATLVQPVGSPLSLECTVEGTSNPNLYWYRQAAGRGLQLLFYSVGIGQISSEVPQNLSASRPQDRQFILSSKKLLLSDSGFYLCAWSTGQVTNTGELFFGEGSRLTVL.

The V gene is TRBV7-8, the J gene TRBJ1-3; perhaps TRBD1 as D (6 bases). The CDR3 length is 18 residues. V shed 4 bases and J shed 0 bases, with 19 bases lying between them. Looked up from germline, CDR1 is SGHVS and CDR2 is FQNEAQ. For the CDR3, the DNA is TGTGCCAGCAGCTCAGGTGTCCGACAGGAGTACTCTGGAAACACCATATATTTT. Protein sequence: CASSSGVRQEYSGNTIYF.

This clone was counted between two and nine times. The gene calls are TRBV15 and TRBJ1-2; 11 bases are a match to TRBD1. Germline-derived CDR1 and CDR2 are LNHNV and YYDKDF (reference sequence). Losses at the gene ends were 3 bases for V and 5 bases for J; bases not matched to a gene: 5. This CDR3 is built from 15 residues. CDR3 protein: CATSSRRDRGYGYTF. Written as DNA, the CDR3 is TGTGCCACCAGCAGCCGTAGGGACAGGGGGTATGGCTACACCTTC.

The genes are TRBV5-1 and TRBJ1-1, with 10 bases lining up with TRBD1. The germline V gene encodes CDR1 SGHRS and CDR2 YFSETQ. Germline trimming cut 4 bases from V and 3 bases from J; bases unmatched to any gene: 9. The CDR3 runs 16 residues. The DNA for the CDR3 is TGCGCCAGCAGCCCTGGGACAGGGGTTTTGGACACTGAAGCTTTCTTT. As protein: CASSPGTGVLDTEAFF.

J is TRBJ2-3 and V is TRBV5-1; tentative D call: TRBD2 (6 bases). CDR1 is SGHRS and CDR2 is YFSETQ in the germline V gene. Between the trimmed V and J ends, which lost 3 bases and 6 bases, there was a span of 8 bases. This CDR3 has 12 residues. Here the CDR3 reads CASSYRGDTQYF. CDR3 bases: TGCGCCAGCAGCTACCGGGGGGATACGCAGTATTTT.

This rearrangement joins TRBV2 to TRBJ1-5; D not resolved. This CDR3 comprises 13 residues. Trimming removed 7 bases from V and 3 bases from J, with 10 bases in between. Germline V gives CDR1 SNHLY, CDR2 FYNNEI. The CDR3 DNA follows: TGTGCCAGCAATGGAGGAATCAATCAGCCCCAGCATTTT. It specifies CASNGGINQPQHF.

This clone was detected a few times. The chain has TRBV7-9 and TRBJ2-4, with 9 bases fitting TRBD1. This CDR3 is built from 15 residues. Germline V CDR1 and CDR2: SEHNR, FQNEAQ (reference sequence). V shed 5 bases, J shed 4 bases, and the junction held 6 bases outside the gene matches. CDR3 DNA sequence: TGTGCCAGCAGCACCACCGGGACAGGGAAAAACATTCAGTACTTC. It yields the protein CASSTTGTGKNIQYF.

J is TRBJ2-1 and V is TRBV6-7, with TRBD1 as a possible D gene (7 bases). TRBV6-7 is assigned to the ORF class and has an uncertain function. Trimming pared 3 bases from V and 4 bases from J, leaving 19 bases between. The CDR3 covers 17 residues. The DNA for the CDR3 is TGTGCCAGCAGTTATGGAGGGGGCCGAACGGGGTACAATGAGCAGTTCTTC. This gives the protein CASSYGGGRTGYNEQFF.

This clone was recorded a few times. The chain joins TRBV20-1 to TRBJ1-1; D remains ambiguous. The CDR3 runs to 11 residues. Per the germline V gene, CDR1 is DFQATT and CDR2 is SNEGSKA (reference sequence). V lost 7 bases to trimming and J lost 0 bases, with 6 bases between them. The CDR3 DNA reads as TGCAGTGTACTGATGAACACTGAAGCTTTCTTT. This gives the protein CSVLMNTEAFF.